A single sample is the source of the 9 T cell receptor delta chains below, sequenced in a study of gamma-delta chains in newborns, infants, children. TCRdb fed the reads into CATT to redo clone calling. The sample includes about 4,000 delta-chain clones, over 12% of them seen just once. Sequencing used blood. The receptors derive from a child who was a newborn, infant or young child, either healthy, febrile or measles-vaccinated (not recorded which).

In regard to this clone: Mismatch with germline at one junction end may stem from a read error. The chain joins TRDV2 to TRDJ3, with D possibly TRDD3 on 5 matching bases. Here the J gene came from matching the DNA to germline, since TCRdb omits it. CDR1 GEAIGNYY and CDR2 EKD come from the germline V gene. This CDR3 is built from 24 residues. The CDR3 DNA follows: TGTGCATGTAACACCGTGGACAGACAGACTACTGGCGGGTATAAATCCTGGGACACCCGAAAGATGTTTTTC. Translated: CACNTVDRQTTGGYKSWDTRKMFF.

This clone occurred a few times. A far larger clone is one base from this, pointing to a likely read error. Other DNA sequences in the same sample also yield this CDR3. The rearrangement joins TRDV2 to TRDJ2; 12 positions agree with TRDD3. The CDR3 extends over 16 amino acids. Germline CDR1 is GEAIGNYY and CDR2 is EKD. Trimming took 2 bases from V and 2 from J; bases not matched to a gene: 2. The CDR3 loop is CACDKLGDTLTAQLFF. CDR3 sequence (DNA): TGTGCCTGTGACAAACTGGGGGATACCTTGACAGCACAACTCTTCTTT.

Notes on this clone: This may be a read error: a much more frequent sequence differs by one nucleotide. Distinct nucleotide sequences in the sample also encode this CDR3. This chain joins TRDV2 and TRDJ1; no definite D call. CDR1 and CDR2 from the germline V gene are GEAIGNYY and EKD. This CDR3 has 19 amino acids. Trimming removed 7 bases at V and 0 bases at J, with 29 bases between. CDR3 in amino acids: CACDQIPRVGVKYTDKLIF. CDR3 bases: TGTGCCTGCGATCAGATCCCTCGCGTAGGGGTCAAATACACCGATAAACTCATCTTT.

This clone was seen more than once but under ten times. The junction departs from the called germline gene at one end, perhaps through a read error. The J gene is TRDJ1, the V gene TRDV1, with 10 nucleotides matching TRDD3. Here the J gene came from matching the DNA to germline, since TCRdb omits it. Per the germline V gene, CDR1 is TSWWSYY and CDR2 is QGS. The CDR3 contains 19 residues. The CDR3 nucleotides are TGTGCTATTGGGGAACCTTCCACACTCGTGGGGGATACCGGCGATAAACTCATCTTT. It translates to CAIGEPSTLVGDTGDKLIF.

A note on this clone: For this DNA, TCRdb reports the protein of a much larger clone, which diverges at residue 7, most likely from a read error; the protein presented here is translated directly from the DNA. This specimen includes other DNA sequences encoding the same CDR3. This chain links TRDV2 with TRDJ3, with D hard to call. V lost 0 bases and J 0 bases, leaving 11 bases between the germline ends. CDR3 length: 18 residues. Germline loops: CDR1 GEAIGNYY, CDR2 EKD. The chain's CDR3 is CACDTVRESSWDTRQMFF. The CDR3 DNA reads as TGTGCCTGTGACACCGTAAGGGAGAGCTCCTGGGACACCCGACAGATGTTTTTC.

This clone showed up just a few times. The TCRdb protein comes from a much larger clone and disagrees with this DNA's translation at residue 9, likely due to a read error; the protein given here is derived from the DNA. The chain links TRDV2 to TRDJ1, with 10 bases matching TRDD3. Assignment of the J gene here rests on matching the DNA to germline, because TCRdb gives none. The CDR3 runs to 17 residues. The germline gives CDR1 GEAIGNYY, CDR2 EKD. Unmatched junction bases numbered 9, after V lost 3 bases and J lost 0 bases. The chain's CDR3 is CACDSLGDARDTDKLIF. CDR3 coding DNA: TGTGCCTGTGACTCACTGGGGGATGCGCGGGACACCGATAAACTCATCTTT.

Details on this clone: A read error is the likely source, as a far larger clone sits one nucleotide away. This CDR3 is also generated by other DNA sequences in the sample. The V and J genes are TRDV1 and TRDJ1; D possibly corresponds to TRDD3 (5 bases). The CDR3 has 13 residues. Germline CDR1 TSWWSYY, CDR2 QGS. This CDR3 is CALGAPVTDKLIF. CDR3 bases: TGTGCCCTTGGGGCCCCAGTTACCGATAAACTCATCTTT.

As to this clone: The protein given by TCRdb reflects a much larger clone and differs at residue 9 from this DNA's translation, likely from a read error; the protein shown is the DNA's translation. V is TRDV2 and J is TRDJ1, with D perhaps matching TRDD3 (5 bases). Germline V gene sequence: CDR1 GEAIGNYY, CDR2 EKD. V gave up 3 bases and J gave up 3 bases, with 13 bases separating them. This CDR3 contains 14 residues. The CDR3 sequence: CACDPAGYSDKLIF. In DNA, the CDR3 is TGTGCCTGTGACCCCGCTGGGTACTCCGATAAACTCATCTTT.

This clone was picked up a small number of times. This clone may be a read error of a much larger clone one base away. The chain has TRDV2 and TRDJ3; 10 nucleotides agree with TRDD3. Here the J gene came from matching the DNA to germline, since TCRdb omits it. The CDR3 runs 25 residues. Germline CDR1 reads GEAIGNYY; CDR2 reads EKD. CDR3: CACDTVAQHRAGGYASSWGTRQMFF. The CDR3 DNA reads TGTGCCTGTGACACCGTAGCCCAACATCGCGCGGGGGGATACGCAAGCTCCTGGGGCACCCGACAGATGTTTTTC.